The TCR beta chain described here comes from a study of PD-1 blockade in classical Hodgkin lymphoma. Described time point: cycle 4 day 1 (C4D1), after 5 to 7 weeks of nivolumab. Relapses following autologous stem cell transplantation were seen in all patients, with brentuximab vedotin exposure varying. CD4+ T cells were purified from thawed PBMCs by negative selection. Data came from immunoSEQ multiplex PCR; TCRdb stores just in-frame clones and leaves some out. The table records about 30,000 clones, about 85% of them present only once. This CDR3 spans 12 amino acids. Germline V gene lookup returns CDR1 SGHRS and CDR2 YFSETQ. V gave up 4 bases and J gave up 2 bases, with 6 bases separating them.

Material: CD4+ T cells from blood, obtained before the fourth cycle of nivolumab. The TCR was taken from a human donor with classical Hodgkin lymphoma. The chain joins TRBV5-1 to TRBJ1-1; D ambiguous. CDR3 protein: CASSPSNTEAFF. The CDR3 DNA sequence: TGCGCCAGCAGCCCAAGCAACACTGAAGCTTTCTTT.